This record covers a single TCR beta chain. This record belongs to a study of CD8 T cells in Susac syndrome. Susac syndrome patients met recently defined diagnostic criteria for definite or probable disease. Negative magnetic isolation gave CD8+ and CD4+ cells; FACS enriched CD8+ TEMRA. It was with random hexamers that about 0.45 to 1 ug RNA was reverse transcribed. TCRdb re-called the immunoSEQ multiplex PCR reads through MiXCR, storing one row per CDR3 protein. The table has about 100,000 distinct CDR3 sequences, nearly 97% seen once; the top ten hold 0.3%. Germline V gives CDR1 PRHDT, CDR2 FYEKMQ (reference sequence). V was pared by 1 base and J by 7 bases, with 3 bases of the junction left unmatched. The CDR3 runs to 13 residues.

The V and J genes are TRBV13 and TRBJ2-5; 7 bases align to TRBD2. Sequencing was done on a sample of CD8+ T cells from PBMCs. The clonotype was recovered from a human donor with Susac syndrome. The CDR3 coding sequence is TGTGCCAGCAGCTTAGCAGGGAGGGGGACCCAGTACTTC. The encoded protein is CASSLAGRGTQYF.